This section outlines one T cell receptor (beta chain) sequence together with its context. The antigen is unknown. This CDR3 is 15 amino acids long. In germline, CDR1 is SNHLY, CDR2 FYNNEI. The data originate from a study of T cells in Graves' hyperthyroidism and ophthalmopathy. Amplification of TCR beta CDR3 regions used RNA as the template. An initial round of RT-PCR targeting the TCR CDR3 relied on the HTBI primer set. TCRdb called the multiplex PCR reads again in MiXCR, with one record for every CDR3 protein. The repertoire holds hundreds of thousands of distinct CDR3 sequences, with around 21% as singletons. The study, taken as a whole, reports: Before onset, ophthalmopathy was predicted by the model a median roughly 6.8 months earlier.

Sequencing was carried out using blood. This TCR was recovered from a man in his thirties or forties with Graves' ophthalmopathy. The chain uses TRBV2 and TRBJ2-1, with 9 bases aligning to TRBD2. The J call is in doubt because the DNA end fits TRBJ2-7 better. The CDR3, as DNA: TGTGCCAGCAGTGAGGTAGCGGGGGCCCCCAATGAGCAGTACTTC. Its protein product is CASSEVAGAPNEQYF.